This note documents a single T cell receptor beta chain sequence. Its antigen is not identified. The sample originates from a study of graft-versus-host responses after intestinal transplantation. Study-wide background: In this cohort, recipients had multivisceral, liver-intestinal, or isolated intestinal transplants. Anti-thymocyte globulin induction, then tacrolimus and steroids for roughly 3 years, went to all recipients.

The CDR3 extends over 14 amino acids. Trimming took off 5 bases at V and 2 bases at J, with 10 bases between the two ends. Looked up from germline, CDR1 is PRHDT and CDR2 is FYEKMQ (reference sequence). Measured with immunoSEQ multiplex PCR; TCRdb has only the in-frame clones, and not every one. The sample consists of approximately 90,000 clones, less than 90% of them appearing once. Overall study results and limits: Across patients carrying graft-donor T cell macrochimerism, allografts held high graft-versus-host to host-versus-graft clonal ratios. Some GvH clones were seen earlier in gut or blood, suggesting intestinal origin.

This receptor was obtained from a human donor who was the organ donor for an intestinal transplant. This sequence joins TRBV13 and TRBJ1-3; D call uncertain. Sequencing was performed on unstimulated CD4+ T cells sorted from spleen or lymph node cells, taken before transplant. The DNA for the CDR3 is TGTGCCAGCAGCCCTCATGCGGCTGGAAACACCATATATTTT. The encoded protein is CASSPHAAGNTIYF.